This T cell receptor beta chain was identified in a study of blood T cell repertoires in COVID-19. Across the study: From the United States, Italy and Spain came samples of acute and convalescent COVID-19. PBMCs, B-cell-depleted T cells, or T cells were the source of the cDNA or gDNA that made up the material.

Germline CDR1 is SNHLY and CDR2 is FYNNEI. CDR3 size: 17 residues. Comment on this clone: An end of the junction differs from the germline gene, which may be a read error.

Authors' methods: Cell counts per sample came from amplifying reference gene primers. Here immunoSEQ multiplex PCR was the method, and the copy in TCRdb shows in-frame clones only, minus some. The V and J calls and clone size were taken over from that table, and D and trimming were inferred from the DNA. The sample shows about 250,000 clones, roughly four fifths of them seen only once. J is TRBJ1-4 and V is TRBV2; D unresolved. The TCR was taken from a woman in her 70s with acute or convalescent COVID-19. Sequences were obtained from peripheral blood. CDR3 region: CASAAGRYTATIEKLFF. The CDR3 coding sequence is TGTGCCAGCGCTGCTGGGAGGTATACTGCAACTATTGAAAAACTGTTTTTT. Combining the CDR3 with reference TRBV2 and TRBJ1-4 gives the whole variable domain EPEVTQTPSHQVTQMGQEVILRCVPISNHLYFYWYRQILGQKVEFLVSFYNNEISEKSEIFDDQFSVERPDGSNFTLKIRSTKLEDSAMYFCASAAGRYTATIEKLFFGSGTQLSVL.